This TCR beta chain was captured in a study of cytomegalovirus exposure and HLA in healthy donors. CDR1 and CDR2 (germline): MNHEY, SMNVEV (reference sequence). V shed 8 bases and J shed 1 base, with 6 bases lying between them. The CDR3 is 11 amino acids. General study points: Productive rates of about 90% or about 30% were seen for most TCR beta V segments in an earlier analysis.

PCR was performed using 60 Vbeta and 13 Jbeta primers. Sequencing used immunoSEQ multiplex PCR; TCRdb keeps in-frame clones, though not all of them. The table has under 200,000 clones, approximately 80% seen once. Note on this clone: Its antigen remains unidentified. Other DNA variants within this sample encode the same CDR3.

Sequencing was carried out using PBMCs. This clonotype was sampled from a man aged 25-45 years in good health and CMV-seronegative. This rearrangement joins TRBV27 to TRBJ2-7; a weak D match, TRBD2 (6 bases). The CDR3 nucleotides read TGTGCCAGCGGAGGGTCCTACGAGCAGTACTTC. Amino acids: CASGGSYEQYF.